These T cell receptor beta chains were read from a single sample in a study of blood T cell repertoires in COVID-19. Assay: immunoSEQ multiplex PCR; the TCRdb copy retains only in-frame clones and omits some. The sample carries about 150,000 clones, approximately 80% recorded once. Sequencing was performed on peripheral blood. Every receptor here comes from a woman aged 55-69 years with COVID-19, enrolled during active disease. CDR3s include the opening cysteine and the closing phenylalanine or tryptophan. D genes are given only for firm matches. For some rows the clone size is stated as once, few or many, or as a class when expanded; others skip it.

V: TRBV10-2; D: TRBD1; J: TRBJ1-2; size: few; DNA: TGCGCCAGCAGGGCCTACAGGGGGGATGGCTACACCTTC; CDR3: CASRAYRGDGYTF
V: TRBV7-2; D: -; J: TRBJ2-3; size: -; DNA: TGTGCCAGCAGCCGTCAGCGGGCCACAGATACGCAGTATTTT; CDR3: CASSRQRATDTQYF
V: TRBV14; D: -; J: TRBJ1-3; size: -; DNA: TGTGCCAGCAGCCAAGTGAGGTTTGGAAACACCATATATTTT; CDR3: CASSQVRFGNTIYF
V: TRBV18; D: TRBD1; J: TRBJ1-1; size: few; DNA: TGTGCCAGCTCACCAGAGATAGGACAGGATAACACTGAAGCTTTCTTT; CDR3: CASSPEIGQDNTEAFF
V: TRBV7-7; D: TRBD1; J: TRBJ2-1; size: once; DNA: TGTGCCAGCAGCCGGGACAGGGAGGATGAGCAGTTCTTC; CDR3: CASSRDREDEQFF
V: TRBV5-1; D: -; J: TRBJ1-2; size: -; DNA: TGCGCCAGCAGCTTGGAGGCGGTTCCCTCCTCTCGGGGCTACACCTTC; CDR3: CASSLEAVPSSRGYTF
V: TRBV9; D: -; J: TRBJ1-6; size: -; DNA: TGTGCCAGCAGCGTAGTACCAGGGGTGAATTCACCCCTCCACTTT; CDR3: CASSVVPGVNSPLHF
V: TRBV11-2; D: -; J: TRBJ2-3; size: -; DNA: TGTGCCAGCAGCCCTGGACTACTGGGTACCACAGATACGCAGTATTTT; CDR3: CASSPGLLGTTDTQYF
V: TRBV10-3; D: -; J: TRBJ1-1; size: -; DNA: TGTGCCATCGGCTCAGAACCCAACACTGAAGCTTTCTTT; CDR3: CAIGSEPNTEAFF
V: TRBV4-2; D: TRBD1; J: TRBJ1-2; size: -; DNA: TGTGCCAGCAGCCACGGGACAGGGGGCTACACCTTC; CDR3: CASSHGTGGYTF
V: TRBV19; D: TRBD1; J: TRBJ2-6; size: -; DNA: TGTGCCAGTAGTGAGCAGGGGGCGCTGACTGGGGCCAACGTCCTGACTTTC; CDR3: CASSEQGALTGANVLTF
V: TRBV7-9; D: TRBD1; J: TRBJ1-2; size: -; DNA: TGTGCCAGCAGCTTTGGGACAGGTCTTGGCTACACCTTC; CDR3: CASSFGTGLGYTF
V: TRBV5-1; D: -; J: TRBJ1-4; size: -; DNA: TGCGCCAGCAGCTTGGCGGGGGGGCCGAATGAAAAACTGTTTTTT; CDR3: CASSLAGGPNEKLFF
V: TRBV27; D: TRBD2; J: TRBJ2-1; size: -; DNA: TGTGCCAGCAGTTTGGCGGGACTAGCGGCCGGCTCCTACAATGAGCAGTTCTTC; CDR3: CASSLAGLAAGSYNEQFF
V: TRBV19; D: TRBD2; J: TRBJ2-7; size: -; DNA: TGTGCCAGTAGTTGGGGACTAGCGGGAGGCGTCTCCTACGAGCAGTACTTC; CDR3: CASSWGLAGGVSYEQYF
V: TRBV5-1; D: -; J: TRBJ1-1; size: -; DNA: TGCGCCAGCAGACCGACACCCACTGAAGCTTTCTTT; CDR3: CASRPTPTEAFF
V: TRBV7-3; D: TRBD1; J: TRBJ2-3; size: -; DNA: TGTGCCAGCAGTCTAAACAGGGGTGGGGGCACAGATACGCAGTATTTT; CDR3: CASSLNRGGGTDTQYF
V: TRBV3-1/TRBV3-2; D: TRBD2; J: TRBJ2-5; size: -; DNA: TGTGCCAGCAGCCCTAGGACTAGCGGAGTCCAAGAGACCCAGTACTTC; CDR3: CASSPRTSGVQETQYF
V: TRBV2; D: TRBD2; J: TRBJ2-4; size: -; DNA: TGTGCCAGCTCTAGCGGGAGGGCCGGGCGGTACTTC; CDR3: CASSSGRAGRYF